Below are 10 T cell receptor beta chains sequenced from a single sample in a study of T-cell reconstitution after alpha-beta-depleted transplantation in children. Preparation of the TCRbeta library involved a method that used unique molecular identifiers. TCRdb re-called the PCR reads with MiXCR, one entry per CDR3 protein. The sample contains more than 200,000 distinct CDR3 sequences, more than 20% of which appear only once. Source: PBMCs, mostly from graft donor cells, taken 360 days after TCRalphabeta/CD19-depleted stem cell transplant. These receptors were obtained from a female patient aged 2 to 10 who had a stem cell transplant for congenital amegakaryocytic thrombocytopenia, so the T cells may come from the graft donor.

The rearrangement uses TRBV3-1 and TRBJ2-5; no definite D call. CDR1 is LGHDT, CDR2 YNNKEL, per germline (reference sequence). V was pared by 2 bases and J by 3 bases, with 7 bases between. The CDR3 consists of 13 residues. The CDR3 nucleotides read TGTGCCAGCAGCCAATATAGGAAAGAGACCCAGTACTTC. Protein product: CASSQYRKETQYF.

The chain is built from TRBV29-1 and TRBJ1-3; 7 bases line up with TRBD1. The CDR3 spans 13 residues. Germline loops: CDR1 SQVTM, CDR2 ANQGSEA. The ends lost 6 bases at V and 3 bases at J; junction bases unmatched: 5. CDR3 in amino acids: CSVRQGGGNTIYF. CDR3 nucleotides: TGCAGCGTCCGACAGGGAGGTGGAAACACCATATATTTT.

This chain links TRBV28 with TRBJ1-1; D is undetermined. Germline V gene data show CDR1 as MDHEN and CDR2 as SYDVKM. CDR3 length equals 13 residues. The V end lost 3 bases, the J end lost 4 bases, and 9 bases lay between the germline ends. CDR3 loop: CASSFIPVTEAFF. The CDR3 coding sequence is TGTGCCAGCAGTTTTATACCCGTCACTGAAGCTTTCTTT.

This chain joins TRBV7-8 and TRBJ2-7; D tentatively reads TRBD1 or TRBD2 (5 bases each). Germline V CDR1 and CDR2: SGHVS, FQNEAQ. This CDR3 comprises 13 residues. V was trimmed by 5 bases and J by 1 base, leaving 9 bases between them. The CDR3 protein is CASSQGVSYEQYF. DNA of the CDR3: TGTGCCAGCAGCCAGGGAGTTTCCTACGAGCAGTACTTC.

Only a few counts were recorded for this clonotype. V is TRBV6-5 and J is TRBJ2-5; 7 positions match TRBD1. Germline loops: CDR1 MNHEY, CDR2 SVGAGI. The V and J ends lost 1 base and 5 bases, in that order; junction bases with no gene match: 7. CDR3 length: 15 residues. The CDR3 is CASSYLAGGKETQYF. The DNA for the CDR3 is TGTGCCAGCAGTTACTTGGCAGGGGGAAAGGAGACCCAGTACTTC.

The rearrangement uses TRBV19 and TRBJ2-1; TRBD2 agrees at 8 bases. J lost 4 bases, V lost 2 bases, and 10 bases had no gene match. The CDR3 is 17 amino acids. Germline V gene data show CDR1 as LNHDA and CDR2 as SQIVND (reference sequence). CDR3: CASSILAGGTTYNEQFF. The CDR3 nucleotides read TGTGCCAGTAGTATATTGGCGGGAGGTACAACTTACAATGAGCAGTTCTTC.

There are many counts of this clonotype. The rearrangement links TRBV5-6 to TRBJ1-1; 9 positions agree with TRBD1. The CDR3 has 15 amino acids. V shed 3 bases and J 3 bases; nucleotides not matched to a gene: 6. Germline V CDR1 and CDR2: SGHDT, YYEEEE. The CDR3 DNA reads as TGTGCCAGCAGCTCCGGGACAGGGCATCACACTGAAGCTTTCTTT. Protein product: CASSSGTGHHTEAFF.

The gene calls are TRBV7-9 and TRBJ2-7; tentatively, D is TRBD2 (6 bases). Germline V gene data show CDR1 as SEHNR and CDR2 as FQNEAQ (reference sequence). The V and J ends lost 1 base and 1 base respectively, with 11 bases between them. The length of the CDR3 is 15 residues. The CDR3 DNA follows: TGTGCCAGCAGCTTAGTGAGTAGCGGTTCCTACGAGCAGTACTTC. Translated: CASSLVSSGSYEQYF.

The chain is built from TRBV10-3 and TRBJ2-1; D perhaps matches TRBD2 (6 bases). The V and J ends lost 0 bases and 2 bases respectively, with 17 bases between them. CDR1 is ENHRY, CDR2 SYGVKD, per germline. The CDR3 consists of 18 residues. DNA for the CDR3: TGTGCCATCAGTGAGTCGACTCCCCGGAGGGTAACCTACAATGAGCAGTTCTTC. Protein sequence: CAISESTPRRVTYNEQFF.

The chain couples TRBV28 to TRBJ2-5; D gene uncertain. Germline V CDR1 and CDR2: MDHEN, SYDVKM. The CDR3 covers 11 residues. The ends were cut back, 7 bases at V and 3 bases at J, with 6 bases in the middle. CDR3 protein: CASTREETQYF. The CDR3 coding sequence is TGTGCCAGCACCCGGGAAGAGACCCAGTACTTC.